Presented here are 31 T cell receptor beta chains from one specimen sequenced in a study of patients and donors after allogeneic stem cell transplantation. TCRdb re-called the RT-PCR reads with MiXCR, one entry per CDR3 protein. The table has roughly 940,000 distinct CDR3 sequences, roughly 17% seen once. The sample comprised blood, either unsorted or a sorted T cell fraction (not recorded which). These receptors all come from a human donor who was either an allogeneic HSCT recipient or a stem cell or donor lymphocyte infusion donor (not recorded which). It is not recorded whose cells these are; they may come from a transplant donor.

V usage is TRBV13 and J usage is TRBJ1-1; possibly TRBD1 for D (5 bases). Between the trimmed V and J ends, which lost 5 bases and 3 bases, there was a span of 10 bases. CDR3 length equals 13 residues. CDR1 and CDR2 (germline): PRHDT, FYEKMQ (reference sequence). The CDR3 region is CASSPRDHTEAFF. CDR3 nucleotides: TGTGCCAGCAGCCCCAGGGACCACACTGAAGCTTTCTTT.

This rearrangement joins TRBV20-1 to TRBJ2-1, with 10 bases lining up with TRBD2. Trimming removed 3 bases from V and 4 bases from J; junction bases left unmatched: 9. The CDR3 is made up of 16 amino acids. The germline V gene has CDR1 DFQATT and CDR2 SNEGSKA (reference sequence). The CDR3 DNA is TGCAGTGCTAGGCGATGGACTAGCGGACGTTACAATGAGCAGTTCTTC. Its translation is CSARRWTSGRYNEQFF.

This chain connects TRBV7-2 to TRBJ1-2; D is perhaps TRBD1 (6 bases). The V and J ends lost 3 bases and 4 bases respectively, with 15 bases between them. The V gene's germline CDR1 is SGHTA and CDR2 FQGNSA. CDR3 length equals 15 residues. CDR3 in amino acids: CASSFSPDSFYGYTF. For the CDR3, the DNA is TGTGCCAGCAGCTTCTCCCCGGACAGTTTCTATGGCTACACCTTC. The variable domain in full, with the rest retrieved from reference TRBV7-2 and TRBJ1-2, is GAGVSQSPSNKVTEKGKDVELRCDPISGHTALYWYRQSLGQGLEFLIYFQGNSAPDKSGLPSDRFSAERTGGSVSTLTIQRTQQEDSAVYLCASSFSPDSFYGYTFGSGTRLTVV.

The V call is TRBV18, the J call TRBJ1-5; no firm D call. Trimming removed 3 bases from V and 0 bases from J, with 9 bases in between. Germline values: CDR1 KGHSH, CDR2 LQKENI. CDR3 length equals 15 residues. In DNA, the CDR3 is TGTGCCAGCTCACCGTCACAATTTAGCAATCAGCCCCAGCATTTT. Amino acid sequence: CASSPSQFSNQPQHF.

CDR3 nucleotide sequence: TGTGCCAGCGGTCCGGACTCAGTCGGTGAGCAGTTCTTC. It yields the protein CASGPDSVGEQFF. The chain carries TRBV2 and TRBJ2-1; TRBD2 might be the D (5 bases). The CDR3 sequence is 13 residues long. Trimming took 8 bases from V and 9 from J, leaving 17 bases between them. The V gene's germline CDR1 is SNHLY and CDR2 FYNNEI.

This clonotype was found many times. The chain combines TRBV29-1 with TRBJ1-1, with D unclear. Per germline, CDR1 SQVTM and CDR2 ANQGSEA. The V end was cut by 3 bases, the J end by 6 bases, with 11 bases between. The CDR3 spans 12 residues. Written as DNA, the CDR3 is TGCAGCGTTGATATTGGGGAGGCTGAAGCTTTCTTT. Its protein product is CSVDIGEAEAFF.

This clonotype was recorded many times. The rearrangement links TRBV12-3 or TRBV12-4 to TRBJ2-7, with TRBD2 matching over 8 bases. With 6 bases clipped from V and 3 bases from J, the junction kept 4 bases outside the gene matches. CDR3 length: 13 amino acids. The CDR3 sequence: CASRRGALYEQYF. The CDR3 nucleotides read TGTGCCAGCAGGCGGGGGGCCCTCTACGAGCAGTACTTC.

This rearrangement joins TRBV2 to TRBJ1-2; D gene unclear. The CDR3 contains 14 residues. The V and J ends lost 4 bases and 0 bases respectively, with 9 bases between them. The germline CDR1 and CDR2 sequences are SNHLY and FYNNEI. CDR3 residues: CASSVTEANYGYTF. The CDR3 DNA sequence: TGTGCCAGCAGTGTAACAGAAGCTAACTATGGCTACACCTTC.

This clonotype was recorded a few times. The CDR3: CASTGQGPNEKLFF. The CDR3, as DNA: TGTGCCAGCACCGGACAGGGACCCAATGAAAAACTGTTTTTT. The chain is built from TRBV12-3 or TRBV12-4 and TRBJ1-4; TRBD1 matches at 8 bases. Germline trimming cut 7 bases from V and 5 bases from J; bases unmatched to any gene: 6. This CDR3 has 14 amino acids.

The gene calls are TRBV4-3 and TRBJ1-1; the D gene is possibly TRBD1 (6 bases). Germline V lookup: CDR1 LGHNA, CDR2 YSLEER. CDR3 length equals 13 residues. Trimming cost V 2 bases and J 7 bases, with 11 bases left between them. CDR3 bases: TGCGCCAGCAGCCAATCAACAGGGTATGAAGCTTTCTTT. Residues: CASSQSTGYEAFF.

This clonotype has more than one count but fewer than ten. CDR3 residues: CASTGEDTGELFF. DNA of the CDR3: TGTGCCAGCACTGGAGAGGACACCGGGGAGCTGTTTTTT. The gene calls are TRBV9 and TRBJ2-2, with no clear D. The CDR3 is 13 residues long. V lost 6 bases and J 3 bases, leaving 9 bases between the germline ends. The germline gives CDR1 SGDLS, CDR2 YYNGEE. Full variable domain (missing parts from reference TRBV9 and TRBJ2-2): DSGVTQTPKHLITATGQRVTLRCSPRSGDLSVYWYQQSLDQGLQFLIQYYNGEERAKGNILERFSAQQFPDLHSELNLSSLELGDSALYFCASTGEDTGELFFGEGSRLTVL.

There are a few counts of this clonotype. The chain links TRBV18 to TRBJ2-5, with D tentatively TRBD2 (6 bases). Looked up from germline, CDR1 is KGHSH and CDR2 is LQKENI. V dropped 1 base and J dropped 4 bases, with 10 bases sitting between them. This CDR3 is 14 amino acids long. The CDR3 protein is CASSPRRGGETQYF. The CDR3 coding sequence is TGTGCCAGCTCACCACGGCGGGGAGGAGAGACCCAGTACTTC.

This chain connects TRBV6-1 to TRBJ1-2; the D is unclear. Germline CDR1 reads MNHNS; CDR2 reads SASEGT. The CDR3 is 13 residues long. Between the trimmed V and J ends, which lost 0 bases and 2 bases, there was a span of 4 bases. The CDR3 here is CASSEAANYGYTF. In nucleotides, the CDR3 is TGTGCCAGCAGTGAAGCGGCCAACTATGGCTACACCTTC.

The table lists this clonotype with a few counts. V usage is TRBV24-1 and J usage is TRBJ2-3, with 14 bases aligning to TRBD2. Germline CDR1 KGHDR, CDR2 SFDVKD. Germline trimming cut 4 bases from V and 7 bases from J; bases unmatched to any gene: 6. This CDR3 has 16 residues. The CDR3 bases are TGTGCCACCAGTGAAGGGACTAGCGGGAGACCCAATACGCAGTATTTT. It specifies CATSEGTSGRPNTQYF.

The chain is built from TRBV5-1 and TRBJ1-1; the D gene is possibly TRBD1 (5 bases). This CDR3 region has 14 residues. V was pared by 4 bases and J by 0 bases, with 10 bases between. CDR1 SGHRS and CDR2 YFSETQ come from the germline V gene. The CDR3 protein is CASSGDGLNTEAFF. The DNA for the CDR3 is TGCGCCAGCAGCGGGGACGGGTTGAACACTGAAGCTTTCTTT.

This chain connects TRBV6-1 to TRBJ1-6, with TRBD1 matching 7 bases. CDR1 is MNHNS and CDR2 is SASEGT in the germline V gene. The length of the CDR3 is 14 residues. V lost 6 bases, J lost 9 bases, and 8 bases stayed unmatched. In DNA, the CDR3 is TGTGCCAGCAGCGTGGGACAGTTAGGTTCACCCCTCCACTTT. This codes for CASSVGQLGSPLHF.

The rearrangement joins TRBV5-1 to TRBJ2-3, with 16 bases matching TRBD2. Germline loops: CDR1 SGHRS, CDR2 YFSETQ. The CDR3 extends over 17 amino acids. J lost 6 bases, V lost 0 bases, and 4 bases had no gene match. The CDR3 sequence is CASSLEGTSGGADTQYF. DNA for the CDR3: TGCGCCAGCAGCTTGGAGGGGACTAGCGGGGGGGCTGATACGCAGTATTTT.

The chain uses TRBV4-2 and TRBJ2-5, with 7 bases fitting TRBD2. This CDR3 has 19 residues. J lost 5 bases, V lost 0 bases, and 18 bases had no gene match. Germline CDR1 reads LGHNA; CDR2 reads YNFKEQ. The CDR3 reads CASSQDPPFIGGREETQYF. CDR3 nucleotide sequence: TGTGCCAGCAGCCAAGATCCCCCCTTTATTGGCGGGAGAGAGGAGACCCAGTACTTC.

The chain has TRBV14 and TRBJ2-5; weak D call: TRBD2 (5 bases). V lost 0 bases to trimming and J lost 4 bases, with 12 bases between them. Germline CDR1 is SGHDN and CDR2 is FVKESK. This CDR3 is built from 15 residues. CDR3 region: CASSQDQLVSETQYF. CDR3 nucleotide sequence: TGTGCCAGCAGCCAAGACCAACTAGTATCAGAGACCCAGTACTTC.

The chain carries TRBV20-1 and TRBJ2-5; 7 nucleotides agree with TRBD1. Trimming cost V 5 bases and J 6 bases; bases outside gene matches: 3. This CDR3 region has 11 residues. Germline V gene sequence: CDR1 DFQATT, CDR2 SNEGSKA (reference sequence). The CDR3 bases are TGCAGTGCTGGGGACAGCAAGACCCAGTACTTC. This gives the protein CSAGDSKTQYF.

This chain links TRBV6-2 or TRBV6-3 with TRBJ1-5, with a possible D match to TRBD1 (5 bases). The germline V gene encodes CDR1 MNHEY and CDR2 SVGEGT. The germline V and J ends were trimmed by 2 bases and 3 bases, with 11 bases remaining between them. The CDR3 loop spans 15 amino acids. In DNA form, the CDR3 reads TGTGCCAGCAGTTACCTTTCCAGGGCCAATCAGCCCCAGCATTTT. Translating it yields CASSYLSRANQPQHF.

The chain combines TRBV4-3 with TRBJ2-7, with D unresolved. The V gene lost 1 base and the J gene lost 0 bases, with 7 bases spanning the gap. Germline lookup yields CDR1 LGHNA and CDR2 YSLEER. The CDR3 extends over 14 amino acids. CDR3 residues: CASSQGRNSYEQYF. For the CDR3, the DNA is TGCGCCAGCAGCCAAGGCAGGAACTCCTACGAGCAGTACTTC.

This clonotype was observed a handful of times. The J gene is TRBJ2-5, the V gene TRBV20-1; the D gene could be TRBD1 or TRBD2 (5 bases each). CDR3 size: 13 residues. Germline assignment: CDR1 DFQATT and CDR2 SNEGSKA (reference sequence). V lost 5 bases, J lost 2 bases, and 12 bases lay in between. The CDR3 here is CSARVWGQETQYF. The CDR3 nucleotides read TGCAGTGCTCGGGTGTGGGGGCAAGAGACCCAGTACTTC.

This chain uses TRBV18 with TRBJ2-2; TRBD2 aligns across 11 bases. V shed 3 bases, J shed 0 bases, and the junction held 3 bases outside the gene matches. The CDR3 has 17 residues. Germline V gene sequence: CDR1 KGHSH, CDR2 LQKENI. CDR3 nucleotide sequence: TGTGCCAGCTCACCGGGACTAGCGGCCTCGAACACCGGGGAGCTGTTTTTT. Protein: CASSPGLAASNTGELFF.

This clonotype was observed a handful of times. This chain uses TRBV7-3 with TRBJ1-6; D call uncertain. Between the trimmed V and J ends, which lost 2 bases and 9 bases, there was a span of 11 bases. CDR1 is SGHTA and CDR2 is FQGTGA in the germline V gene. This CDR3 has 14 amino acids. The CDR3 here is CASSLFYGGSPLHF. The CDR3 region has the DNA TGTGCCAGCAGCTTATTTTACGGCGGTTCACCCCTCCACTTT.

This clonotype was observed a handful of times. V is TRBV2 and J is TRBJ1-2; D not resolved. CDR1 is SNHLY and CDR2 is FYNNEI in the germline V gene. The V and J ends lost 4 bases and 6 bases respectively, with 12 bases between them. The CDR3 totals 13 residues. CDR3 DNA: TGTGCCAGCAGTGTCCGGACGGACCATGGCTACACCTTC. It encodes CASSVRTDHGYTF.

This chain joins TRBV7-2 and TRBJ1-5; tentatively, D is TRBD1 (5 bases). CDR1 SGHTA and CDR2 FQGNSA come from the germline V gene. This CDR3 spans 15 amino acids. Trimming cost V 1 base and J 6 bases, with 13 bases left between them. In DNA, the CDR3 is TGTGCCAGCAGCTTAGATCAGGGACTGGCTCAGCCCCAGCATTTT. Translation gives CASSLDQGLAQPQHF.

The chain uses TRBV6-1 and TRBJ1-4; D is undetermined. This CDR3 is 14 amino acids long. Deletions cut 6 bases from V and 8 bases from J, with 16 bases between. Looked up from germline, CDR1 is MNHNS and CDR2 is SASEGT. The CDR3 DNA sequence: TGTGCCAGCAGACCAATAAGGCCTGAGGAAAAACTGTTTTTT. This encodes CASRPIRPEEKLFF.

This clonotype was observed at least ten times. The J gene is TRBJ2-1, the V gene TRBV5-6; D tentatively reads TRBD1 or TRBD2 (5 bases each). CDR1 and CDR2 (germline): SGHDT, YYEEEE. Trimming shortened V by 0 bases and J by 10 bases, and 8 bases separated the two germline ends. The CDR3 runs to 12 residues. CDR3 bases: TGTGCCAGCAGCTTGGAGAGGGGCGAGCAGTTCTTC. This sequence encodes CASSLERGEQFF.

This clonotype appeared a few times. The gene calls are TRBV4-1 and TRBJ2-3, with D maybe TRBD2 (6 bases). The CDR3 has 16 amino acids. Germline V gene lookup returns CDR1 MGHRA and CDR2 YSYEKL. Trimming stripped 4 bases from V and 1 base from J, with 15 bases between. The CDR3 here is CASSPWPGLGTDTQYF. Written as DNA, the CDR3 is TGCGCCAGCAGCCCTTGGCCGGGACTCGGCACAGATACGCAGTATTTT.

This clonotype has just a few counts. The genes are TRBV4-3 and TRBJ2-7, with D unclear. The CDR3 is 14 residues long. Trimming took off 1 base at V and 2 bases at J, with 9 bases between the two ends. Germline loops: CDR1 LGHNA, CDR2 YSLEER. The CDR3 loop is CASSQGHEAYEQYF. CDR3 bases: TGCGCCAGCAGCCAAGGACACGAAGCCTACGAGCAGTACTTC.